These T cell receptor beta chains were read from a single sample in a study of blood T cells in healthy people across ages. TCRdb used MiXCR to reprocess the 5' RACE reads, holding one entry per CDR3 protein. In the table there are roughly 1.6 million distinct CDR3 sequences, about 31% of which are singletons. The sequencing input was blood. These receptors originate from a woman in her twenties or thirties in good health. Both conserved end residues are part of each CDR3. Each record gives: D gene, clone size, V gene, J gene, CDR3 protein, CDR3 DNA. D genes are given only for firm matches. Size is omitted from some rows. Given values are once, few, many or a class for expanded clones.

-	many	TRBV20-1	TRBJ2-3	CSARALAPTDTQYF	TGCAGTGCCAGAGCCCTAGCCCCCACAGATACGCAGTATTTT
-	once	TRBV2	TRBJ2-3	CASRPPLSDTQYF	TGTGCCAGCAGGCCCCCCCTTAGCGATACGCAGTATTTT
-	-	TRBV20-1	TRBJ2-1	CSAREGYLGSYEQFF	TGCAGTGCTAGAGAAGGCTACCTCGGGAGTTATGAGCAGTTCTTC
TRBD1	few	TRBV6-5	TRBJ1-1	CASRSGTGSRGTEAFF	TGTGCCAGCAGGTCCGGGACAGGGTCGCGGGGGACTGAAGCTTTCTTT
-	-	TRBV2	TRBJ2-1	CASGDAIGPSNEQFF	TGTGCCAGCGGCGACGCTATAGGCCCCTCAAATGAGCAGTTCTTC
TRBD1	many	TRBV5-1	TRBJ2-7	CASSSTGTAYEQYF	TGCGCCAGCAGCTCCACCGGGACAGCTTACGAGCAGTACTTC
TRBD1	-	TRBV12-3/TRBV12-4	TRBJ1-2	CASSRQGYGYGYTF	TGTGCCAGCAGTCGACAGGGATACGGCTATGGCTACACCTTC
TRBD2	many	TRBV6-5	TRBJ2-5	CASSYIEGGETQYF	TGTGCCAGCAGTTACATTGAGGGAGGGGAGACCCAGTACTTC
-	-	TRBV20-1	TRBJ2-1	CSATRIEQFF	TGCAGTGCCACTCGGATTGAGCAGTTCTTC
-	-	TRBV5-1	TRBJ2-5	CASSSLDPKSKETQYF	TGCGCCAGCAGCTCCCTCGACCCTAAAAGCAAAGAGACCCAGTACTTC
-	-	TRBV9	TRBJ2-5	CASSEWDGGTQYF	TGTGCCAGCAGCGAATGGGACGGCGGGACCCAGTACTTC
-	-	TRBV5-1	TRBJ1-2	CASSLAGGAPHLFYGYTF	TGCGCCAGCAGCTTGGCCGGGGGGGCTCCTCACCTTTTCTATGGCTACACCTTC
-	-	TRBV5-1	TRBJ2-4	CASRDSTQYF	TGCGCCAGCAGGGATTCCACTCAGTACTTC
TRBD1	once	TRBV7-6	TRBJ2-5	CASSLGAGGVSYNEQYF	TGTGCCAGCAGCTTAGGGGCAGGGGGCGTCTCCTACAATGAGCAGTACTTC
TRBD2	-	TRBV6-2/TRBV6-3	TRBJ2-7	CASSYSEASGTYEQYF	TGTGCCAGCAGTTACTCAGAGGCTAGCGGGACATACGAGCAGTACTTC
-	-	TRBV5-1	TRBJ2-3	CASSPLGIADTQYF	TGCGCCAGCAGCCCTCTAGGGATTGCAGATACGCAGTATTTT
TRBD1	few	TRBV20-1	TRBJ2-1	CSADTGGLGSYNEQFF	TGCAGTGCAGATACAGGGGGCTTGGGATCCTACAATGAGCAGTTCTTC
-	-	TRBV11-2	TRBJ2-3	CASSSWDQGPSDTQYF	TGTGCCAGCAGCTCTTGGGACCAGGGCCCCTCGGATACGCAGTATTTT
TRBD2	few	TRBV4-1	TRBJ2-1	CASSQEEAGEMNEQFF	TGCGCCAGCAGCCAAGAAGAGGCGGGGGAAATGAATGAGCAGTTCTTC
-	-	TRBV6-5	TRBJ2-3	CASRGTSNTDTQYF	TGTGCCAGCAGAGGTACAAGTAACACAGATACGCAGTATTTT
-	-	TRBV28	TRBJ1-4	CASSPGQSTNEKLFF	TGTGCCAGCAGTCCCGGACAGTCAACTAATGAAAAACTGTTTTTT
-	few	TRBV29-1	TRBJ2-3	CSVSSLPGTSPDTQYF	TGCAGCGTTTCTTCCCTTCCGGGAACTAGCCCAGATACGCAGTATTTT
-	-	TRBV9	TRBJ2-3	CASSVDMSTDTQYF	TGTGCCAGCAGCGTAGATATGAGCACAGATACGCAGTATTTT
-	-	TRBV15	TRBJ2-5	CATSRDPTAQETQYF	TGTGCCACCAGCAGAGATCCGACAGCCCAAGAGACCCAGTACTTC
-	few	TRBV27	TRBJ1-2	CASSDTGSSYGYTF	TGTGCCAGCAGTGATACAGGGAGTTCATATGGCTACACCTTC
-	few	TRBV27	TRBJ2-5	CASKGYGSGQETQYF	TGTGCCAGCAAGGGATATGGGAGCGGACAAGAGACCCAGTACTTC
TRBD2	-	TRBV20-1	TRBJ2-3	CSAPPLASGRAGDTQYF	TGCAGTGCCCCTCCCCTCGCTAGCGGGAGGGCCGGAGATACGCAGTATTTT
-	few	TRBV27	TRBJ1-1	CASSPGQSAEAFF	TGTGCCAGCAGTCCCGGACAGAGCGCTGAAGCTTTCTTT
TRBD2	-	TRBV5-1	TRBJ2-3	CASSLVASGGLTDTQYF	TGCGCCAGCAGTTTGGTGGCTAGCGGGGGCCTCACAGATACGCAGTATTTT
-	few	TRBV5-1	TRBJ2-3	CASIRDHTDTQYF	TGCGCCAGCATCCGGGACCACACAGATACGCAGTATTTT
TRBD2	-	TRBV27	TRBJ2-5	CASSLSVAGLSETQYF	TGTGCCAGCAGTTTATCGGTAGCGGGATTATCCGAGACCCAGTACTTC
-	-	TRBV28	TRBJ2-5	CASSSVGQTETQYF	TGTGCCAGCAGTTCTGTCGGACAGACAGAGACCCAGTACTTC
-	many	TRBV3-1	TRBJ2-7	CASSQGQVPEQYF	TGTGCCAGCAGCCAAGGACAGGTTCCCGAGCAGTACTTC
TRBD1	-	TRBV27	TRBJ2-6	CASSSGQGTGANVLTF	TGTGCCAGCAGTTCGGGACAGGGGACTGGGGCCAACGTCCTGACTTTC
-	few	TRBV18	TRBJ1-1	CASSPPMGGVNTEAFF	TGTGCCAGCTCACCACCGATGGGCGGGGTGAACACTGAAGCTTTCTTT
TRBD2	few	TRBV3-1	TRBJ2-1	CASSPYGTSVLNEQFF	TGTGCCAGCAGCCCATACGGGACTAGCGTACTAAATGAGCAGTTCTTC
TRBD2	once	TRBV11-2	TRBJ2-3	CASSLLMGARSGRILTDTQYF	TGTGCCAGCAGCTTACTGATGGGGGCGCGGAGCGGGAGGATACTCACAGATACGCAGTATTTT
TRBD2	many	TRBV29-1	TRBJ2-7	CSVGGGGGPYEQYF	TGCAGCGTCGGGGGGGGCGGCGGACCCTACGAGCAGTACTTC
-	-	TRBV5-1	TRBJ2-7	CASSSTALGEQYF	TGCGCCAGCAGCTCAACGGCCCTGGGTGAGCAGTACTTC
-	-	TRBV20-1	TRBJ2-5	CSARDSLRPETQYF	TGCAGTGCTAGAGACTCCCTCCGTCCGGAGACCCAGTACTTC
-	many	TRBV20-1	TRBJ2-4	CSARNLAKNIQYF	TGCAGTGCTAGGAATTTAGCCAAAAACATTCAGTACTTC
-	few	TRBV28	TRBJ2-1	CASSLADRYYNEQFF	TGTGCCAGCAGTTTAGCAGACAGGTACTACAATGAGCAGTTCTTC
-	-	TRBV30	TRBJ2-7	CAWSKGGYEQYF	TGTGCCTGGTCAAAGGGTGGCTACGAGCAGTACTTC
TRBD1	many	TRBV7-3	TRBJ1-2	CASSLDRDGGYTF	TGTGCCAGCAGTTTGGACAGGGACGGTGGCTACACCTTC
-	once	TRBV20-1	TRBJ2-7	CSASPLGDYEQYF	TGCAGTGCTTCCCCCCTGGGGGACTACGAGCAGTACTTC
TRBD2	few	TRBV5-1	TRBJ2-3	CASSFGLAGRRRASTDTQYF	TGCGCCAGCAGCTTTGGTTTAGCGGGACGGCGGCGTGCTAGCACAGATACGCAGTATTTT
TRBD2	-	TRBV7-8	TRBJ2-3	CASSLVRSSGGETDTQYF	TGTGCCAGCAGCTTAGTAAGGTCTAGCGGGGGGGAAACAGATACGCAGTATTTT
-	-	TRBV6-2/TRBV6-3	TRBJ2-3	CASSQGSRARTQYF	TGTGCCAGCAGTCAAGGGTCCCGGGCTCGTACGCAGTATTTT
-	few	TRBV4-1	TRBJ1-4	CASSHYVKEKLFF	TGCGCCAGCAGCCACTACGTTAAGGAAAAACTGTTTTTT
TRBD2	-	TRBV5-1	TRBJ2-1	CASTTPTSGGPHEQFF	TGCGCCAGCACTACCCCGACTAGCGGGGGACCCCATGAGCAGTTCTTC
-	-	TRBV5-1	TRBJ2-3	CASSSMPTYTDTQYF	TGCGCCAGCAGCTCCATGCCCACCTACACAGATACGCAGTATTTT
-	-	TRBV14	TRBJ1-6	CASSRILNSPLHF	TGTGCCAGCAGTCGGATCCTGAATTCACCCCTCCACTTT